This T cell receptor beta chain was identified in a study of blood T cell repertoires in COVID-19. Libraries were prepared by immunoSEQ multiplex PCR; TCRdb keeps only in-frame clonotypes and omits some of them. The table has 150,000 to 200,000 clones, around 89% seen once. Sequenced sample: peripheral blood. This sequence was found in a human donor in a cohort sampled during active COVID-19.

The chain's CDR3 is CAISGLAGGVTDTQYF. CDR3 DNA sequence: TGTGCCATCAGTGGACTAGCGGGAGGGGTCACAGATACGCAGTATTTT. The rearrangement joins TRBV10-3 to TRBJ2-3; 14 positions match TRBD2. The CDR3 is 16 amino acids. After removal of 4 bases from V and 2 bases from J, the junction contained 2 bases not matched to a gene. Germline assignment: CDR1 ENHRY and CDR2 SYGVKD.